The rows below give T cell receptor beta chains drawn from one sample of a study of neurological immune-mediated disorders. One entry per CDR3 protein, called by TCRdb with MiXCR from the 5' RACE reads. The sample lists approximately 21,000 distinct CDR3 sequences; 5% to 7% were seen once. Source material: CD8+ T cells from blood. The source is a man younger than 35 in good health. The CDR3 runs from the conserved cysteine through the conserved F or W. D genes are given only for firm matches. Clone sizes are shown as how often the clone was seen (once, few, many) or a class if it is expanded.

TRBJ1-2,many,TRBV6-6,.,CASRSGAGYTF,TGTGCCAGCCGTTCCGGGGCTGGCTACACCTTC
TRBJ2-1,many,TRBV4-3,.,CASSEVGFGPFNEQFF,TGCGCCAGCAGCGAAGTGGGATTTGGCCCCTTCAATGAGCAGTTCTTC
TRBJ2-1,many,TRBV7-8,.,CASSPWDGNNEQFF,TGTGCCAGCAGCCCATGGGACGGGAACAATGAGCAGTTCTTC
TRBJ1-1,many,TRBV6-2/TRBV6-3,TRBD1,CASSYDREGNTEAFF,TGTGCCAGCAGTTACGACAGGGAAGGGAACACTGAAGCTTTCTTT
TRBJ2-3,many,TRBV27,TRBD1,CASNLRDRGTDTQYF,TGTGCCAGCAACCTCCGGGACAGGGGGACAGATACGCAGTATTTT
TRBJ1-4,many,TRBV7-6,.,CASSPLTAYNEKLFF,TGTGCCAGCAGCCCCCTGACGGCATATAATGAAAAACTGTTTTTT
TRBJ2-3,many,TRBV5-6,.,CASSLGPTYPDTQYF,TGTGCCAGCAGCTTGGGACCCACATACCCAGATACGCAGTATTTT
TRBJ2-4,many,TRBV25-1,.,CASSVTGGAKNIQYF,TGTGCCAGCAGTGTGACTGGGGGAGCCAAAAACATTCAGTACTTC
TRBJ2-2,medium-sized,TRBV6-4,.,CASSRGETGELFF,TGTGCCAGCAGTCGAGGGGAAACCGGGGAGCTGTTTTTT
TRBJ1-1,many,TRBV9,.,CASSVDGGRNTEAFF,TGTGCCAGCAGCGTAGATGGGGGGCGGAACACTGAAGCTTTCTTT
TRBJ1-1,many,TRBV18,.,CASSHPPYRTEAFF,TGTGCCAGCTCGCATCCCCCCTATCGCACTGAAGCTTTCTTT
TRBJ1-2,many,TRBV20-1,.,CSARDRSWARANGYTF,TGCAGTGCTAGAGATCGTAGTTGGGCCAGAGCTAATGGCTACACCTTC
TRBJ2-1,many,TRBV4-1,TRBD2,CASSRTSGGADEQFF,TGCGCCAGCAGCCGAACTAGCGGGGGGGCAGATGAGCAGTTCTTC
TRBJ2-3,many,TRBV9,.,CASSVVTDTQYF,TGTGCCAGCAGCGTAGTTACAGATACGCAGTATTTT
TRBJ1-1,many,TRBV18,.,CASSPSNTEAFF,TGTGCCAGCTCGCCTTCGAACACTGAAGCTTTCTTT
TRBJ2-7,many,TRBV7-2,.,CASSLGSRGNYEQYF,TGTGCCAGCAGCCTCGGGTCGCGGGGCAACTACGAGCAGTACTTC
TRBJ2-2,few,TRBV6-2/TRBV6-3,.,CASSLSVTGELFF,TGTGCCAGCAGCCTCTCTGTGACCGGGGAGCTGTTTTTT
TRBJ2-1,many,TRBV6-6,.,CASSYTVLGDEQFF,TGTGCCAGCAGTTATACGGTTTTGGGCGATGAGCAGTTCTTC
TRBJ1-3,many,TRBV20-1,.,CSAQGFSGNTIYF,TGCAGTGCCCAGGGTTTTTCTGGAAACACCATATATTTT
TRBJ1-4,many,TRBV7-9,.,CASSLGPTANEKLFF,TGTGCCAGCAGCTTAGGTCCGACAGCTAATGAAAAACTGTTTTTT
TRBJ2-6,many,TRBV6-5,.,CASRQTMAGSGANVLTF,TGTGCCAGCAGGCAGACTATGGCGGGCTCTGGGGCCAACGTCCTGACTTTC
TRBJ1-1,many,TRBV25-1,.,CASSAIMNTEAFF,TGTGCCAGCAGTGCAATTATGAACACTGAAGCTTTCTTT
TRBJ1-5,many,TRBV6-5,.,CASSYRYNQPQHF,TGTGCCAGCAGTTACAGATACAATCAGCCCCAGCATTTT
TRBJ1-4,many,TRBV7-8,.,CASSLYRDEKLFF,TGTGCCAGCAGTTTATATCGAGATGAAAAACTGTTTTTT
TRBJ2-7,many,TRBV29-1,.,CSVGPGQVGEQYF,TGCAGCGTCGGGCCCGGTCAGGTCGGCGAGCAGTACTTC
TRBJ2-1,many,TRBV5-6,.,CASSRGDNEQFF,TGTGCCAGCAGCCGAGGGGACAATGAGCAGTTCTTC
TRBJ1-4,many,TRBV7-6,.,CASSLARTDPLATNEKLFF,TGTGCCAGCAGCTTAGCGCGAACGGATCCTCTTGCAACTAATGAAAAACTGTTTTTT
TRBJ1-5,many,TRBV6-2/TRBV6-3,.,CASSALWADSNQPQHF,TGTGCCAGCAGTGCCCTCTGGGCGGATAGCAATCAGCCCCAGCATTTT
TRBJ1-5,many,TRBV7-9,.,CASSLPGSGKPQHF,TGTGCCAGCAGCTTACCAGGTTCGGGAAAGCCCCAGCATTTT
TRBJ2-2,many,TRBV14,TRBD1,CASSPFSLIPSGQRNTGELFF,TGTGCCAGCAGCCCATTCTCCTTAATTCCCTCGGGACAGCGGAACACCGGGGAGCTGTTTTTT
TRBJ1-3,many,TRBV20-1,TRBD1,CSARDRAYSGNTIYF,TGCAGTGCTAGGGACAGGGCTTACTCTGGAAACACCATATATTTT